The 13 T cell receptor beta chains below were found in one sample sequenced in a study of blood T cell repertoires in COVID-19 (TCRdb year 2020). The method behind the library was the immunoSEQ multiplex PCR assay. The table was pulled from immuneACCESS by TCRdb, which kept in-frame rearrangements only. Such tables lose some clones; where checked, under half of the loss comes from unresolved V genes, and the rest has no known cause. This sample lists approximately 240,000 clones; 65% to 85% were detected once. The ten largest account for around 1.3% of the sample. The sample taken for sequencing was peripheral blood. Receptor source: a woman aged 25-40 years with COVID-19, enrolled during active disease.

The V gene is TRBV3-1 (or the pseudogene TRBV3-2), the J gene TRBJ2-2; 11 nucleotides align to TRBD2. Germline V gene sequence: CDR1 LGHDT, CDR2 YNNKEL (reference sequence). Losses at the gene ends were 0 bases for V and 7 bases for J; bases not matched to a gene: 13. This CDR3 is 19 amino acids long. The CDR3 sequence is CASSQDLVVAGGPSGELFF. The DNA of the CDR3 is TGTGCCAGCAGCCAAGATCTTGTAGTAGCGGGGGGGCCGAGCGGGGAGCTGTTTTTT.

This rearrangement joins TRBV13 to TRBJ1-4; 9 bases are a match to TRBD1. The CDR3 covers 19 residues. V shed 6 bases and J 7 bases; nucleotides not matched to a gene: 21. Germline loops: CDR1 PRHDT, CDR2 FYEKMQ (reference sequence). The CDR3: CASSMWSGDRDSRGEKLFF. DNA for the CDR3: TGTGCCAGCAGTATGTGGTCAGGGGACAGGGACTCTCGGGGTGAAAAACTGTTTTTT.

The chain combines TRBV6-5 with TRBJ1-2; D is unclear. CDR1 MNHEY and CDR2 SVGAGI come from the germline V gene. Trimming took 6 bases from V and 4 from J, leaving 9 bases between them. CDR3 length equals 12 residues. As DNA, the CDR3 is TGTGCCAGCAGAGTCAGTCCCTATGGCTACACCTTC. It translates to CASRVSPYGYTF.

The chain has TRBV7-9 and TRBJ2-5; possibly TRBD2 for D (6 bases). Germline lookup yields CDR1 SEHNR and CDR2 FQNEAQ (reference sequence). V shed 1 base and J shed 2 bases, with 11 bases lying between them. The CDR3 is 15 amino acids. DNA of the CDR3: TGTGCCAGCAGCTTAGGGCGGGGTCTTCAAGAGACCCAGTACTTC. It codes for CASSLGRGLQETQYF.

The gene calls are TRBV11-3 and TRBJ2-3; 7 nucleotides line up with TRBD1. V dropped 4 bases and J dropped 3; count of bases not matched to a gene: 4. CDR3 length: 14 residues. CDR1 and CDR2 from the germline V gene are SGHNT and YENEEA. The CDR3 protein is CASSSTGDTDTQYF. Here the CDR3 DNA reads TGTGCCAGCAGCTCAACAGGGGATACAGATACGCAGTATTTT.

This clone came up a few times. The rearrangement links TRBV6-4 to TRBJ2-3; 7 positions agree with TRBD2. The V gene end was trimmed by 5 bases and the J gene end by 5 bases; junction bases not matched to a gene: 7. The CDR3 runs 14 residues. The V gene's germline CDR1 is MRHNA and CDR2 SNTAGT. CDR3 sequence (DNA): TGTGCCAGCAGTAGGGCGGGGGAAGGAGATACGCAGTATTTT. Its translation is CASSRAGEGDTQYF.

The V and J genes are TRBV6-1 and TRBJ2-5; D is unclear. There are 15 residues in the CDR3. Per the germline V gene, CDR1 is MNHNS and CDR2 is SASEGT. Trimming stripped 2 bases from V and 10 bases from J, with 20 bases between. The CDR3 nucleotides read TGTGCCAGCAGTGAACCATTACCCCCTACGGGTGACCAGTACTTC. Translated, it gives CASSEPLPPTGDQYF.

The chain carries TRBV4-1 and TRBJ2-5, with D perhaps TRBD1 (6 bases). The length of the CDR3 is 17 residues. CDR1 and CDR2 (germline): MGHRA, YSYEKL. V lost 0 bases and J lost 2, with 16 bases in between. In nucleotides, the CDR3 is TGCGCCAGCAGCCAAGATCCCAAGGACAGTTATCAAGAGACCCAGTACTTC. Amino acid sequence: CASSQDPKDSYQETQYF.

This clone has a single count. The chain uses TRBV3-1 (or the pseudogene TRBV3-2) and TRBJ2-7; 9 bases match TRBD2. V lost 1 base and J lost 3; bases outside the gene matches: 7. The CDR3 totals 16 residues. Germline V CDR1 and CDR2: LGHDT, YNNKEL (reference sequence). Here the CDR3 DNA reads TGTGCCAGCAGCCAAGTTTTGAGACTAGCGGACTACGAGCAGTACTTC. Protein: CASSQVLRLADYEQYF.

This rearrangement joins TRBV5-1 to TRBJ1-2; no definite D call. The CDR3 spans 14 residues. The V gene's germline CDR1 is SGHRS and CDR2 YFSETQ. The V gene lost 7 bases and the J gene lost 6 bases, with 19 bases spanning the gap. CDR3 DNA: TGCGCCAGCGCGTTACGGGCACCCGGGAATGGCTACACCTTC. Its protein product is CASALRAPGNGYTF.

The chain employs TRBV30 and TRBJ1-2; D call uncertain. The CDR3 loop spans 12 amino acids. Trimming shortened V by 2 bases and J by 8 bases, and 12 bases separated the two germline ends. Per the germline V gene, CDR1 is GTSNPN and CDR2 is SVGIG (reference sequence). This CDR3 reads CAWSTGIGGYTF. CDR3 DNA: TGTGCCTGGAGTACGGGGATTGGAGGCTACACCTTC.

This clone has a handful of counts. The chain combines TRBV27 with TRBJ1-6; 7 bases map to TRBD1. The V segment lost 4 bases and the J segment 0 bases; nucleotides outside the gene matches: 6. The V gene's germline CDR1 is MNHEY and CDR2 SMNVEV (reference sequence). This CDR3 spans 17 amino acids. The CDR3, as DNA: TGTGCCAGCAGTTCCAGACAGGGTAGCTCCTATAATTCACCCCTCCACTTT. Amino acid sequence: CASSSRQGSSYNSPLHF.

The DNA for the CDR3 is TGTGCTAGTGGCAAGGGACTAGCGGCGGAAAATGAGCAGTTCTTC. Protein sequence: CASGKGLAAENEQFF. The chain combines TRBV12-5 with TRBJ2-1, with 11 bases aligning to TRBD2. This CDR3 contains 15 residues. Looked up from germline, CDR1 is LGHNT and CDR2 is FRNRAP. The trim removed 6 bases at V and 7 bases at J, leaving 8 bases unmatched.